This entry lists 22 T cell receptor beta chains sequenced from one sample in a study of shared clonotypes between healthy human individuals. Data came from immunoSEQ multiplex PCR; TCRdb stores just in-frame clones and leaves some out. The sample shows some 790,000 clones, 72% of them seen only once. The material sequenced was memory CD4+ T cells sorted from blood. As to subset: CD45RA-negative fraction. These receptor sequences come from a woman younger than 45 in good health.

This chain joins TRBV2 and TRBJ2-1; D unclear. The CDR3 runs 14 residues. V lost 4 bases to trimming and J lost 4 bases, with 11 bases between them. Germline CDR1 reads SNHLY; CDR2 reads FYNNEI. The CDR3 protein is CASSGGDWYNEQFF. The CDR3 DNA follows: TGTGCCAGCAGTGGCGGAGATTGGTACAATGAGCAGTTCTTC.

In this sample, this clone turned up a few times. The sample carries other DNA sequences with the same CDR3. This chain joins TRBV5-1 and TRBJ2-5, with 7 bases identical to TRBD1. Germline-derived CDR1 and CDR2 are SGHRS and YFSETQ. The ends lost 4 bases at V and 4 bases at J; junction bases unmatched: 7. The CDR3 runs 14 residues. CDR3 nucleotide sequence: TGCGCCAGCAGCACTGGGACAGAAGGAGAGACCCAGTACTTC. It codes for CASSTGTEGETQYF.

In this sample, this clone turned up a few times. The V call is TRBV25-1, the J call TRBJ1-4, with a weak D call TRBD1 (6 bases). Germline V CDR1 and CDR2: MGHDK, SYGVNS. V was clipped by 10 bases and J by 0 bases, with 15 bases between them. The CDR3 is 15 residues long. The CDR3 nucleotides read TGTGCCACGGCCCCGGCAGGGGCAACTAATGAAAAACTGTTTTTT. Protein product: CATAPAGATNEKLFF.

The chain uses TRBV7-8 and TRBJ1-1; the D gene is possibly TRBD1 (6 bases). V lost 5 bases, J lost 3 bases, and 16 bases lay in between. The CDR3 length is 15 residues. Per germline, CDR1 SGHVS and CDR2 FQNEAQ. The CDR3 region is CASSRGPSSDTEAFF. CDR3 coding DNA: TGTGCCAGCAGCCGGGGGCCTTCAAGCGACACTGAAGCTTTCTTT. The variable domain in full, with the rest retrieved from reference TRBV7-8 and TRBJ1-1, is GAGVSQSPRYKVAKRGQDVALRCDPISGHVSLFWYQQALGQGPEFLTYFQNEAQLDKSGLPSDRFFAERPEGSVSTLKIQRTQQEDSAVYLCASSRGPSSDTEAFFGQGTRLTVV.

The rearrangement links TRBV7-9 to TRBJ2-3, with D unresolved. With 1 base removed from V and 3 bases from J, the gap between germline ends came to 2 bases. The germline CDR1 and CDR2 sequences are SEHNR and FQNEAQ (reference sequence). CDR3 size: 12 residues. The DNA of the CDR3 is TGTGCCAGCAGCTTAGATACAGATACGCAGTATTTT. It codes for CASSLDTDTQYF.

This clone was observed a handful of times. Distinct nucleotide sequences in the sample also encode this CDR3. The CDR3 sequence is CASSLGPGGYEQYF. CDR3 sequence (DNA): TGTGCCAGCAGCTTGGGCCCGGGGGGCTACGAGCAGTACTTC. V is TRBV5-5 and J is TRBJ2-7; 7 positions match TRBD2. Germline loops: CDR1 SGHKS, CDR2 YYEKEE (reference sequence). The V and J ends lost 0 bases and 3 bases, in that order; junction bases with no gene match: 3. This CDR3 comprises 14 residues.

This clone was picked up one time. The gene calls are TRBV27 and TRBJ2-3, with 16 positions matching TRBD2. The germline V gene has CDR1 MNHEY and CDR2 SMNVEV (reference sequence). V dropped 4 bases and J dropped 4; count of bases not matched to a gene: 5. The CDR3 consists of 17 residues. CDR3 protein: CASSSGTSGRVADTQYF. As DNA, the CDR3 is TGTGCCAGCAGTTCCGGGACTAGCGGGAGGGTGGCAGATACGCAGTATTTT.

This clone appeared many times. Different DNA sequences within this sample yield the same CDR3. This sequence joins TRBV7-2 and TRBJ2-7; D possibly matches TRBD1 or TRBD2 (7 bases each). The V gene lost 5 bases and the J gene lost 3 bases, with 14 bases spanning the gap. The CDR3 spans 14 residues. CDR1 SGHTA and CDR2 FQGNSA come from the germline V gene. The CDR3 spells CASSPQRDSYEQYF. The CDR3 nucleotides read TGTGCCAGCAGCCCTCAGCGGGACAGCTACGAGCAGTACTTC.

This clone was counted once. This chain uses TRBV4-2 with TRBJ2-5; the D gene is possibly TRBD1 (5 bases). The V end was cut by 0 bases, the J end by 5 bases, with 10 bases between. CDR1 and CDR2 (germline): LGHNA, YNFKEQ. The CDR3 runs 14 residues. CDR3 in DNA: TGTGCCAGCAGCCAAGAGGGTGGGGCCGAGACCCAGTACTTC. This translates into CASSQEGGAETQYF.

Ten or more counts support this clone. This rearrangement joins TRBV2 to TRBJ2-3; D uncertain. The CDR3 is 11 residues long. V was clipped by 4 bases and J by 6 bases, with 5 bases between them. From germline, CDR1 is SNHLY and CDR2 FYNNEI. The CDR3 bases are TGTGCCAGCAGTGTCTGGGATACGCAGTATTTT. Its translation is CASSVWDTQYF.

The rearrangement links TRBV19 to TRBJ1-2; unclear D gene. V lost 7 bases and J lost 8, with 17 bases in between. Germline V lookup: CDR1 LNHDA, CDR2 SQIVND (reference sequence). CDR3 size: 13 residues. The CDR3 protein is CASTQQGLGGYTF. CDR3 nucleotide sequence: TGTGCCAGTACACAGCAAGGGTTGGGAGGCTACACCTTC. Full variable domain (remainder filled in from reference TRBV19 and TRBJ1-2): DGGITQSPKYLFRKEGQNVTLSCEQNLNHDAMYWYRQDPGQGLRLIYYSQIVNDFQKGDIAEGYSVSREKKESFPLTVTSAQKNPTAFYLCASTQQGLGGYTFGSGTRLTVV.

CDR3 sequence reads: CASAARDGQYNEQFF. The CDR3, as DNA: TGTGCCAGCGCCGCCAGGGACGGACAGTACAATGAGCAGTTCTTC. This chain joins TRBV5-4 and TRBJ2-1, with TRBD1 as a possible D gene (6 bases). With 7 bases removed from V and 4 bases from J, the gap between germline ends came to 18 bases. The V gene's germline CDR1 is SGHNT and CDR2 YYREEE (reference sequence). The CDR3 consists of 15 residues.

The chain employs TRBV7-2 and TRBJ2-4; 12 nucleotides line up with TRBD2. The CDR3 covers 15 residues. Germline CDR1 is SGHTA and CDR2 is FQGNSA. The trim removed 7 bases at V and 0 bases at J, leaving 1 base unmatched. The CDR3 DNA reads TGTGCCAGCACACTAGCGGGAGGAGCCAAAAACATTCAGTACTTC. It translates to CASTLAGGAKNIQYF.

This clone has only a few counts. The genes are TRBV18 and TRBJ2-1; TRBD2 might be the D (5 bases). The germline V gene has CDR1 KGHSH and CDR2 LQKENI. V lost 5 bases, J lost 8 bases, and 10 bases lay in between. This CDR3 is 12 amino acids long. CDR3 bases: TGTGCCAGCTCATCGTACGGGGATGAGCAGTTCTTC. This sequence encodes CASSSYGDEQFF.

Comments on this clone: A much larger clone lies a single base off, so this may be a read error. V gene TRBV7-8 combines with J gene TRBJ2-7, with D maybe TRBD1 (7 bases). The CDR3 has 14 residues. CDR1 and CDR2 (germline): SGHVS, FQNEAQ. Deletions cut 5 bases from V and 3 bases from J, with 14 bases between. The CDR3 loop is CASSPRDSLYEQYF. CDR3 nucleotides: TGTGCCAGCAGCCCGCGGGACAGCCTCTACGAGCAGTACTTC.

This clone is a singleton in its sample. The rearrangement uses TRBV2 and TRBJ1-2; D is ambiguous. Germline V gene data show CDR1 as SNHLY and CDR2 as FYNNEI. V shed 7 bases and J shed 6 bases, with 15 bases lying between them. The CDR3 runs 13 residues. CDR3 residues: CASKGTEKNGYTF. The DNA for the CDR3 is TGTGCCAGCAAGGGAACAGAGAAGAATGGCTACACCTTC.

This clone appeared a few times. V is TRBV28 and J is TRBJ2-7; D might be TRBD1 (6 bases). Germline V gives CDR1 MDHEN, CDR2 SYDVKM. The CDR3 runs to 14 residues. Trimming cost V 6 bases and J 7 bases, with 19 bases left between them. CDR3 sequence: CASSHRDTSWEQYF. CDR3 in DNA: TGTGCCAGCAGCCATAGGGACACCAGTTGGGAGCAGTACTTC.

The gene calls are TRBV5-4 and TRBJ2-3, with TRBD2 identical over 7 bases. V shed 3 bases, J shed 5 bases, and the junction held 6 bases outside the gene matches. This CDR3 region has 14 residues. Germline V gene sequence: CDR1 SGHNT, CDR2 YYREEE (reference sequence). In DNA form, the CDR3 reads TGTGCCAGCAGCTCCGAGCGGGGCGGAGATACGCAGTATTTT. This codes for CASSSERGGDTQYF. Combining the CDR3 with reference TRBV5-4 and TRBJ2-3 gives the whole variable domain ETGVTQSPTHLIKTRGQQVTLRCSSQSGHNTVSWYQQALGQGPQFIFQYYREEENGRGNFPPRFSGLQFPNYSSELNVNALELDDSALYLCASSSERGGDTQYFGPGTRLTVL.

J is TRBJ1-5 and V is TRBV2; perhaps TRBD1 as D (6 bases). Per the germline V gene, CDR1 is SNHLY and CDR2 is FYNNEI. The ends were cut back, 6 bases at V and 2 bases at J, with 14 bases in the middle. The CDR3 is 15 residues long. For the CDR3, the DNA is TGTGCCAGCAGAAGGGGGGGCGAAGGCAATCAGCCCCAGCATTTT. Translated: CASRRGGEGNQPQHF.

The V and J genes are TRBV11-2 and TRBJ2-7; D is perhaps TRBD1 (5 bases). V was pared by 6 bases and J by 9 bases, with 18 bases between. CDR3 length: 13 amino acids. CDR1 SGHAT and CDR2 FQNNGV come from the germline V gene. CDR3 DNA: TGTGCCAGCAGAAATAGCAGGTGGGGCGTGCAGTACTTC. Translated, it gives CASRNSRWGVQYF.

This chain uses TRBV25-1 with TRBJ2-1; 9 nucleotides line up with TRBD2. Losses at the gene ends were 5 bases for V and 3 bases for J; bases not matched to a gene: 5. Germline V CDR1 and CDR2: MGHDK, SYGVNS. The CDR3 length is 15 residues. The CDR3 region is CASSLTSGFYNEQFF. DNA of the CDR3: TGTGCCAGCAGTCTTACTAGCGGGTTCTACAATGAGCAGTTCTTC.

This chain connects TRBV20-1 to TRBJ2-5; 9 bases line up with TRBD1. Germline V gene sequence: CDR1 DFQATT, CDR2 SNEGSKA (reference sequence). The trim removed 6 bases at V and 6 bases at J, leaving 2 bases unmatched. This CDR3 has 11 residues. The CDR3 is CSAGTGQTQYF. The CDR3, as DNA: TGCAGTGCCGGGACAGGGCAGACCCAGTACTTC.